What follows are 23 T cell receptor beta chains derived from one specimen sequenced in a study of blood T cells in healthy people across ages. The use of a sample-barcoded 5' primer and a J-beta primer mix characterized a second PCR of about 7 to 12 cycles. Each CDR3 protein is one row after TCRdb ran MiXCR on the 5' RACE reads. The sample carries hundreds of thousands of distinct CDR3 sequences, roughly 44% recorded once. The specimen sequenced was blood. The receptors come from a woman aged 55-75 years in good health.

The rearrangement joins TRBV3-1 to TRBJ1-6; a possible D gene is TRBD1 (6 bases). V was pared by 4 bases and J by 10 bases, with 17 bases between. CDR3 length: 15 residues. The germline gives CDR1 LGHDT, CDR2 YNNKEL (reference sequence). The CDR3, as DNA: TGTGCCAGCAGCCCAAGCCCGGGGGCCGAGTCACCCCTCCACTTT. It yields the protein CASSPSPGAESPLHF.

The chain has TRBV5-1 and TRBJ2-1, with TRBD1 matching over 8 bases. The germline V gene has CDR1 SGHRS and CDR2 YFSETQ. After removal of 3 bases from V and 8 bases from J, the junction contained 7 bases not matched to a gene. The CDR3 runs 14 residues. The CDR3 nucleotides are TGCGCCAGCAGCTCTGGACAGGGTTACGATGAGCAGTTCTTC. It codes for CASSSGQGYDEQFF.

Only a few counts were recorded for this clonotype. The chain is built from TRBV7-8 and TRBJ2-7; the D gene is possibly TRBD2 (5 bases). The CDR3 is 15 residues long. CDR1 and CDR2 from the germline V gene are SGHVS and FQNEAQ. Trimming took 4 bases from V and 1 from J, leaving 14 bases between them. The CDR3 DNA is TGTGCCAGCAGCTCCAGGAGGCAGCCTTCCTACGAGCAGTACTTC. Translated: CASSSRRQPSYEQYF. The complete variable domain, with remaining parts taken from reference TRBV7-8 and TRBJ2-7, reads GAGVSQSPRYKVAKRGQDVALRCDPISGHVSLFWYQQALGQGPEFLTYFQNEAQLDKSGLPSDRFFAERPEGSVSTLKIQRTQQEDSAVYLCASSSRRQPSYEQYFGPGTRLTVT.

A few counts support this clonotype. V usage is TRBV6-5 and J usage is TRBJ2-3, with TRBD2 matching over 8 bases. Germline loops: CDR1 MNHEY, CDR2 SVGAGI. CDR3 length equals 20 residues. The junction had 16 bases not matched to a gene; V was cut back by 2 bases and J by 0 bases. CDR3 residues: CASSYPKAPGGLTSTDTQYF. The CDR3, as DNA: TGTGCCAGCAGTTACCCCAAGGCGCCGGGAGGGTTAACTAGCACAGATACGCAGTATTTT.

The V gene is TRBV7-9, the J gene TRBJ1-5, with D perhaps matching TRBD1 (5 bases). The V gene's germline CDR1 is SEHNR and CDR2 FQNEAQ (reference sequence). Trimming took off 0 bases at V and 9 bases at J, with 9 bases between the two ends. The CDR3 runs 13 residues. The CDR3 coding sequence is TGTGCCAGCAGCTTAGCGGGGGACCGGCCCCAGCATTTT. Translated, it gives CASSLAGDRPQHF.

The chain carries TRBV20-1 and TRBJ2-5; the match to TRBD2 covers 9 bases. V trimming: 2 bases; J trimming: 5 bases; junction bases outside the gene matches: 3. The CDR3 is 13 residues long. CDR1 is DFQATT and CDR2 is SNEGSKA in the germline V gene (reference sequence). CDR3 DNA: TGCAGTGCTAGAATAGCGGGAGTGGAGACCCAGTACTTC. Translation: CSARIAGVETQYF.

The J gene is TRBJ1-5, the V gene TRBV28; 12 bases are shared with TRBD1. The CDR3 length is 14 residues. V was clipped by 7 bases and J by 9 bases; unmatched bases: 7. Germline CDR1 and CDR2: MDHEN and SYDVKM. CDR3 DNA: TGTGCCAGCACCTGGGGACAGGGGGCAAGGCCCCAGCATTTT. Its translation: CASTWGQGARPQHF.

The chain carries TRBV6-5 and TRBJ2-7; D not certain. The V gene's germline CDR1 is MNHEY and CDR2 SVGAGI. The CDR3 runs to 15 residues. V lost 2 bases to trimming and J lost 6 bases, with 17 bases between them. CDR3 amino acids: CASSYGVETTSEQYF. The DNA for the CDR3 is TGTGCCAGCAGTTACGGAGTTGAGACAACCTCCGAGCAGTACTTC.

This clonotype was detected a few times. The chain recombines TRBV11-2 with TRBJ1-4, with 8 bases fitting TRBD1. This CDR3 has 17 residues. V dropped 4 bases and J dropped 4; count of bases not matched to a gene: 11. Germline CDR1 SGHAT, CDR2 FQNNGV. CDR3 in DNA: TGTGCCAGCAGCTCCGCAAAGCGACAGGGGTATAATGAAAAACTGTTTTTT. This sequence encodes CASSSAKRQGYNEKLFF.

This clonotype was detected ten times or more. The gene calls are TRBV7-2 and TRBJ2-5; the D call may be TRBD1 or TRBD2 (5 bases each). Per the germline V gene, CDR1 is SGHTA and CDR2 is FQGNSA. V was pared by 5 bases and J by 5 bases, with 15 bases between. CDR3 size: 14 residues. CDR3 protein: CASSLGLPGETQYF. Written as DNA, the CDR3 is TGTGCCAGCAGCCTTGGACTTCCAGGGGAGACCCAGTACTTC.

This clonotype was counted many times. The chain couples TRBV9 to TRBJ2-3, with D possibly matching TRBD1 (6 bases). Looked up from germline, CDR1 is SGDLS and CDR2 is YYNGEE. Between the trimmed V and J ends, which lost 7 bases and 0 bases, there was a span of 12 bases. The CDR3 is made up of 14 amino acids. The CDR3 DNA sequence: TGTGCCAGCGACGAGGGGGTGAGCACAGATACGCAGTATTTT. This codes for CASDEGVSTDTQYF.

The chain uses TRBV7-9 and TRBJ2-1; TRBD2 might be the D (5 bases). The length of the CDR3 is 13 residues. The ends were cut back, 5 bases at V and 10 bases at J, with 15 bases in the middle. Germline-derived CDR1 and CDR2 are SEHNR and FQNEAQ (reference sequence). CDR3 nucleotides: TGTGCCAGCAGCGACGGGGTGTTCGGGGAGCAGTTCTTC. Its translation: CASSDGVFGEQFF.

In DNA, the CDR3 is TGTGCCAGCAGACCCTCGACAGGCCTAGCTAACTATGGCTACACCTTC. Amino acids: CASRPSTGLANYGYTF. J is TRBJ1-2 and V is TRBV12-3 or TRBV12-4, with D maybe TRBD1 (6 bases). This CDR3 spans 16 amino acids. Trimming removed 6 bases from V and 0 bases from J, with 17 bases in between.

V usage is TRBV4-3 and J usage is TRBJ2-7; TRBD2 aligns across 8 bases. The CDR3 has 15 residues. The J segment lost 4 bases and the V segment lost 4 bases, leaving 9 bases of the junction unmatched. From germline, CDR1 is LGHNA and CDR2 YSLEER. CDR3 bases: TGCGCCAGCAGCCGAGAGGGGACTAGGTCGTACGAGCAGTACTTC. It encodes CASSREGTRSYEQYF.

V usage is TRBV7-2 and J usage is TRBJ2-1; D is possibly TRBD2 (6 bases). Trimming cost V 4 bases and J 0 bases, with 13 bases left between them. CDR1 is SGHTA, CDR2 FQGNSA, per germline. There are 16 residues in the CDR3. DNA of the CDR3: TGTGCCAGCAGCTGGGACTCCCTAAGCTCCTACAATGAGCAGTTCTTC. Amino acid sequence: CASSWDSLSSYNEQFF.

The rearrangement uses TRBV15 and TRBJ1-4; possibly TRBD1 for D (5 bases). CDR1 is LNHNV, CDR2 YYDKDF, per germline (reference sequence). The CDR3 contains 14 residues. Trimming cost V 4 bases and J 1 base, with 7 bases left between them. Here the CDR3 DNA reads TGTGCCACCAGCACAGGGTTAACTAATGAAAAACTGTTTTTT. This sequence encodes CATSTGLTNEKLFF.

This clonotype was seen more than once but under ten times. This chain uses TRBV12-3 or TRBV12-4 with TRBJ2-2, with TRBD1 matching 8 bases. The CDR3 sequence is 15 residues long. V lost 5 bases and J lost 1; bases outside the gene matches: 3. CDR3 bases: TGTGCCAGCAGTCGACAGGGGTTGAACACCGGGGAGCTGTTTTTT. Protein product: CASSRQGLNTGELFF.

J is TRBJ2-7 and V is TRBV14; D tentatively fits TRBD1 or TRBD2 (5 bases each). Trimming shortened V by 9 bases and J by 2 bases, and 14 bases separated the two germline ends. CDR3 length: 13 amino acids. Germline values: CDR1 SGHDN, CDR2 FVKESK. CDR3 loop: CASSGTIAYEQYF. For the CDR3, the DNA is TGTGCCAGTTCCGGGACGATTGCCTACGAGCAGTACTTC.

The rearrangement uses TRBV10-3 and TRBJ1-2; a possible D gene is TRBD1 (6 bases). The germline gives CDR1 ENHRY, CDR2 SYGVKD. V lost 6 bases to trimming and J lost 7 bases, with 15 bases between them. The CDR3 is 13 residues long. CDR3 in amino acids: CAISSQGWGGYTF. Here the CDR3 DNA reads TGTGCCATCAGCTCACAGGGCTGGGGTGGCTACACCTTC.

Worth noting for this clonotype: Since a much larger clone is just one base distant, this may be a read error. V gene TRBV5-5 combines with J gene TRBJ2-1; D is undetermined. Germline V gene data show CDR1 as SGHKS and CDR2 as YYEKEE (reference sequence). Trimming took 4 bases from V and 2 from J, leaving 22 bases between them. This CDR3 is built from 18 residues. This CDR3 is CASSPELLPHRTYNEQFF. The CDR3 DNA follows: TGTGCCAGCAGCCCGGAACTCCTTCCGCATCGCACCTACAATGAGCAGTTCTTC.

This clonotype has just a few counts. The chain joins TRBV12-3 or TRBV12-4 to TRBJ1-4, with D perhaps TRBD1 (5 bases). Deletions cut 5 bases from V and 5 bases from J, with 15 bases between. CDR3 length: 15 amino acids. CDR3 loop: CASSPPGTENEKLFF. In nucleotides, the CDR3 is TGTGCCAGCAGTCCGCCTGGGACGGAGAATGAAAAACTGTTTTTT.

Many counts were recorded for this clonotype. The rearrangement uses TRBV12-3 or TRBV12-4 and TRBJ2-5; TRBD1 is a possible D gene (6 bases). The CDR3 has 14 residues. V was trimmed by 7 bases and J by 3 bases, leaving 15 bases between them. The CDR3 nucleotides read TGTGCCAGCAACTTAAACGGACAGAAAGAGACCCAGTACTTC. Encoded protein: CASNLNGQKETQYF.

The chain has TRBV28 and TRBJ2-3; no reliable D call. There are 14 residues in the CDR3. Per the germline V gene, CDR1 is MDHEN and CDR2 is SYDVKM. The ends were cut back, 2 bases at V and 4 bases at J, with 10 bases in the middle. The CDR3 is CASSLMKSSDTQYF. The CDR3 DNA reads TGTGCCAGCAGTTTAATGAAGAGCTCAGATACGCAGTATTTT. Looking up the rest from reference TRBV28 and TRBJ2-3 gives the full variable domain: DVKVTQSSRYLVKRTGEKVFLECVQDMDHENMFWYRQDPGLGLRLIYFSYDVKMKEKGDIPEGYSVSREKKERFSLILESASTNQTSMYLCASSLMKSSDTQYFGPGTRLTVL.